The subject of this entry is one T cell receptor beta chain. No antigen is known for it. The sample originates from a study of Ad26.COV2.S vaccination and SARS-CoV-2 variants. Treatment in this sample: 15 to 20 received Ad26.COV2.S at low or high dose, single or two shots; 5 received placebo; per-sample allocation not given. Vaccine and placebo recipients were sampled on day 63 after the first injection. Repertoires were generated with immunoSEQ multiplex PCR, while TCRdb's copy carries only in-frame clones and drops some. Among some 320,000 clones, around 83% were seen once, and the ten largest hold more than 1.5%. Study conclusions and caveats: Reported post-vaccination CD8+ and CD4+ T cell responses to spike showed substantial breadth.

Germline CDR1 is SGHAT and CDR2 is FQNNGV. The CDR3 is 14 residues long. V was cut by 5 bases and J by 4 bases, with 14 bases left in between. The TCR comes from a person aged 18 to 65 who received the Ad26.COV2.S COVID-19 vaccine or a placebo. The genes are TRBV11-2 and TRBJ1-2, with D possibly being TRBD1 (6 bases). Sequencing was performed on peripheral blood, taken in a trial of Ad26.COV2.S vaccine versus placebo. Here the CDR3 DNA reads TGTGCCAGCAGCGGCAACGTACAGGGCTATGGCTACACCTTC. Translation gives CASSGNVQGYGYTF.